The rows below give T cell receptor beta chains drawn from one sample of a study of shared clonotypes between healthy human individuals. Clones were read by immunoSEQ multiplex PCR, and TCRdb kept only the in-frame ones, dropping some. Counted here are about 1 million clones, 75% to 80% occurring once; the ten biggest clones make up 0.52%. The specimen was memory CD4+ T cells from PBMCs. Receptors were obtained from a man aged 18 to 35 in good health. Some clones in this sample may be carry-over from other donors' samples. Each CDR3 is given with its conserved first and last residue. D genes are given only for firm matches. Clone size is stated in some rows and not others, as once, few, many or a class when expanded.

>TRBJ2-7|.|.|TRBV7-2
TGTGCCAGCAGCTCTCGGTCGGCCGGCGAGCAGTACTTC
CASSSRSAGEQYF
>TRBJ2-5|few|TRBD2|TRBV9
TGTGCCAGCAGCGTAGTCGGACTAGCCGGGGAGACCCAGTACTTC
CASSVVGLAGETQYF
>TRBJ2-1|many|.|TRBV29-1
TGCAGCGTTGAACTGGGGTTGGGGCAGTTCTTC
CSVELGLGQFF
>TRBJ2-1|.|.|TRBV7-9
TGTGCCAGCAGCTTAGCGTCTAGGTTCAGCGAGCAGTTCTTC
CASSLASRFSEQFF
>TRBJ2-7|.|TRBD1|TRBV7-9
TGTGCCAGCAGCTCCAATCCGGGACAGGGGGCCTACGAGCAGTACTTC
CASSSNPGQGAYEQYF
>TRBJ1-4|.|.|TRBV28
TGTGCCAGCAGTTTAGGGGGGGGAAAATTGTTTTTT
CASSLGGGKLFF
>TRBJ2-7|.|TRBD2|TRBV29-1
TGCAGCGCTGAGGGTTTGGCTAGCGGTAGCTACGAGCAGTACTTC
CSAEGLASGSYEQYF
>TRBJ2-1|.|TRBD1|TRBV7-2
TGTGCCAGCAGCGTTCACAGGGGGCGGGAGCAGTTCTTC
CASSVHRGREQFF
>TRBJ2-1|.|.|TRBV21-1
TGTGCCAGTCTAGCGGGAGGGCAGGGGGAGAGGGTTGAGCAGTTCTTC
CASLAGGQGERVEQFF
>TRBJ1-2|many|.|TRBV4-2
TGTGCCAGCAGCGACGGCGGGTCAGCTAACTATGGCTACACCTTC
CASSDGGSANYGYTF
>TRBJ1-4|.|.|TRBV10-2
TGCGCCAGCAGTGAGTGGGGGGGGACAACTAATGAAAAACTGTTTTTT
CASSEWGGTTNEKLFF
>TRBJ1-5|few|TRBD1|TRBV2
TGTGCCAGCAGTGGGGGCCGGGACAGAGGCAATCAGCCCCAGCATTTT
CASSGGRDRGNQPQHF
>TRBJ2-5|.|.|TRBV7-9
TGTGCCAGCAGCCCTCCGGGAGAGCAAGAGACCCAGTACTTC
CASSPPGEQETQYF
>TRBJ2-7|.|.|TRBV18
TGTGCCAGCTCATCCACCCCGAAAGACTACGAGCAGTACTTC
CASSSTPKDYEQYF
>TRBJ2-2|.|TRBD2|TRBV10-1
TGCGCCAGCAGTGCCACCGGGACTAGCGGAGGGGGGCACACCGGGGAGCTGTTTTTT
CASSATGTSGGGHTGELFF
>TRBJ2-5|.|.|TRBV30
TGTGCCAACACCCAAGAGACCCAGTACTTC
CANTQETQYF
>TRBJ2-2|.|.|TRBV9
TGTGCCAGCACCGCTCGGGGCGACACCGGGGAGCTGTTTTTT
CASTARGDTGELFF
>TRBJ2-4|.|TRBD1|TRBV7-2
TGTGCCAGCAGTTTACAGGGGGCCTTGGCCAAAAACATTCAGTACTTC
CASSLQGALAKNIQYF
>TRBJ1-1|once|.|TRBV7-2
TGTGCCAGCAGCTTTCGAAACACTGAAGCTTTCTTT
CASSFRNTEAFF
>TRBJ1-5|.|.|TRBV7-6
TGTGCCAGCAGCTTAGCTCCGGGCGTCAGTCAGCCCCAGCATTTT
CASSLAPGVSQPQHF
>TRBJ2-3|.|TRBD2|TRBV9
TGTGCCAGCAGCGTAGCCGGGACTAGCGGCACAGATACGCAGTATTTT
CASSVAGTSGTDTQYF
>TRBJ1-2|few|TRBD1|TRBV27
TGTGCCAGCAGTTTATCGGGCAGGGGGCGGCAGGGAAATGGCTACACCTTC
CASSLSGRGRQGNGYTF
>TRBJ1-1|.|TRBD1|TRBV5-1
TGCGCCAGCAGCTTATCGACAGGGGCCGAAGCTTTCTTT
CASSLSTGAEAFF
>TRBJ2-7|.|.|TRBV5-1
TGCGCCAGCAGCTTTGGGGTAGCTGCCTACGAGCAGTACTTC
CASSFGVAAYEQYF
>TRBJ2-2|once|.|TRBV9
TGTGCCAGCAGCGTATCCACCGGGGAGCTGTTTTTT
CASSVSTGELFF
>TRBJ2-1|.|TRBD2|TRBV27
TGTGCCACCCAGACTAGCGGGAGGATCCACAATGAGCAGTTCTTC
CATQTSGRIHNEQFF
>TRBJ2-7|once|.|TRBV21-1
TGTGCCAGCAGCAAGAACAAGACCTACGAGCAGTACTTC
CASSKNKTYEQYF
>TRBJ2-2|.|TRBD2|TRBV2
TGTGCCAGCAGGGTAGCGGGAGGTCCCGGGGAGCTGTTTTTT
CASRVAGGPGELFF
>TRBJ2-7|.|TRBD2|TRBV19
TGTGCCAGTAGTCCCGGAGGAGCGGGGCCAAGCTCCTACGAGCAGTACTTC
CASSPGGAGPSSYEQYF
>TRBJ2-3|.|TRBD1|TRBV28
TGTGCCAGCAGCCGACAGGGGGCCACAGATACGCAGTATTTT
CASSRQGATDTQYF
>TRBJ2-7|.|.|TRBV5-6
TGTGCCAGCAGCCGGGCTGACGAGCAGTACTTC
CASSRADEQYF
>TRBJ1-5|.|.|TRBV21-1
TGTGCCAGCAGCAAACCCGACCGGACAGGGCCAAATAGCAATCAGCCCCAGCATTTT
CASSKPDRTGPNSNQPQHF
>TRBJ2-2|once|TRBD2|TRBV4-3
TGCGCCAGCAGCCAATCTAGCGGAGCGAACACCGGGGAGCTGTTTTTT
CASSQSSGANTGELFF
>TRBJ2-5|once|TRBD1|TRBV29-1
TGCAGCGTTGAAGATCAGAGACAGGGGGCTTGGGAGACCCAGTACTTC
CSVEDQRQGAWETQYF
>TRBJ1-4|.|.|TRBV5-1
TGCGCCAGCAGCTTGGCCCGAGGCGGTGGCTCAACTAATGAAAAACTGTTTTTT
CASSLARGGGSTNEKLFF
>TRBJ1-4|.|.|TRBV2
TGTGCCAGCAGCCCCGGGCGGGGAAGCGGGGAAAAACTGTTTTTT
CASSPGRGSGEKLFF
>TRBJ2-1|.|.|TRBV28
TGTGCCAGCAAGGCCGGGACACTGTACAATGAGCAGTTCTTC
CASKAGTLYNEQFF
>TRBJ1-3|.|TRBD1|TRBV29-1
TGCAGCGTCATAAGGACAGGAAACTCTGGAAACACCATATATTTT
CSVIRTGNSGNTIYF
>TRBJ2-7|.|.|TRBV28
TGTGCCAGCAGTGACACGGCGGTTTACGAGCAGTACTTC
CASSDTAVYEQYF
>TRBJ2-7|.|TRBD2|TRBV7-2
TGTGCCAGCAGCCGTGGACTAGCAGCCGAGCAGTACTTC
CASSRGLAAEQYF
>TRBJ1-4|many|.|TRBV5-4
TGTGCCAGCAGCTTGTCAGGGCGGGGCGAAAAACTGTTTTTT
CASSLSGRGEKLFF
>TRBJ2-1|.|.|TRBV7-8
TGTGCCAGCAGTCCCCGTTGGGGGTCGAATGAGCAGTTCTTC
CASSPRWGSNEQFF
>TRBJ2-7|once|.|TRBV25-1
TGTGCCAGCAGTGAGGCTAGCGCACGCTCCTACGAGCAGTACTTC
CASSEASARSYEQYF
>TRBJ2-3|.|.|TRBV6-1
TGTGCCAGCAGTGAATTACACGCTCCTAGCACAGATACGCAGTATTTT
CASSELHAPSTDTQYF
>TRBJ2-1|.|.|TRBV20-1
TGCAGTGCGAACTACAATGAGCAGTTCTTC
CSANYNEQFF
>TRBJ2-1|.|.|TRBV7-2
TGTGCCAGCAGCCCCCCCGGGACATCCTACAATGAGCAGTTCTTC
CASSPPGTSYNEQFF
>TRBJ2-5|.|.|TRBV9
TGTGCCAGCAGCCTAAGTCTAGCGCAGGAAGAGACCCAGTACTTC
CASSLSLAQEETQYF
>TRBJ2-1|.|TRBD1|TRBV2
TGTGCCAGCAGGACAGGGTCGGATGAGCAGTTCTTC
CASRTGSDEQFF